A selection of T cell receptor beta chains follows, all from one sample in a study of cytomegalovirus exposure and HLA in healthy donors. The repertoire was sequenced with immunoSEQ multiplex PCR; TCRdb's copy has only in-frame clones and lacks some. The data contain 300,000 to 400,000 clones, 80% to 90% of them singletons. The sample comprised PBMCs. These receptors were taken from a woman aged 18-29 years in good health and CMV-seronegative. Both conserved end residues are part of each CDR3. For some rows the clone size is stated as once, few or many, or as a class when expanded; others skip it.

clone_size: few
j_call: TRBJ1-2
v_call: TRBV10-3
cdr3_aa: CAISEAAGYGYTF

clone_size: -
j_call: TRBJ2-4
v_call: TRBV5-4
cdr3_aa: CASSPDTAGGDTAKNIQYF

clone_size: -
j_call: TRBJ1-4
v_call: TRBV2
cdr3_aa: CASSEQGLREKLFF

clone_size: few
j_call: TRBJ1-5
v_call: TRBV14
cdr3_aa: CANRDSLNQPQHF

clone_size: -
j_call: TRBJ1-2
v_call: TRBV27
cdr3_aa: CASSSADRVLTYGYTF

clone_size: few
j_call: TRBJ1-6
v_call: TRBV11-2
cdr3_aa: CASSLGGGDLHF

clone_size: -
j_call: TRBJ1-2
v_call: TRBV28
cdr3_aa: CASSPHQLHRDRGYTF

clone_size: -
j_call: TRBJ2-3
v_call: TRBV7-9
cdr3_aa: CASSRGLAGGSSTDTQYF

clone_size: -
j_call: TRBJ2-6
v_call: TRBV15
cdr3_aa: CATSREGDSSGANVLTF

clone_size: once
j_call: TRBJ2-1
v_call: TRBV7-8
cdr3_aa: CASSGGDEYNKQFF

clone_size: -
j_call: TRBJ2-1
v_call: TRBV4-1
cdr3_aa: CASSQVGGGVYNEQFF

clone_size: -
j_call: TRBJ2-5
v_call: TRBV25-1
cdr3_aa: CASSVLGAGEETQYF

clone_size: -
j_call: TRBJ2-7
v_call: TRBV6-1
cdr3_aa: CASSEAGGTGLYEQYF

clone_size: -
j_call: TRBJ2-1
v_call: TRBV4-1
cdr3_aa: CASSQTRGLAGYNEQFF

clone_size: once
j_call: TRBJ1-2
v_call: TRBV27
cdr3_aa: CASRDAQWTNYGYTF

clone_size: -
j_call: TRBJ2-3
v_call: TRBV27
cdr3_aa: CATREYTDTQYF

clone_size: once
j_call: TRBJ1-2
v_call: TRBV28
cdr3_aa: CASSFGEGLFSNYGYTF

clone_size: -
j_call: TRBJ1-5
v_call: TRBV19
cdr3_aa: CASSISTGTIRQPQHF

clone_size: -
j_call: TRBJ2-7
v_call: TRBV18
cdr3_aa: CASSGLAAYEQYF

clone_size: -
j_call: TRBJ2-7
v_call: TRBV28
cdr3_aa: CASSLMTSGAYEQYF

clone_size: -
j_call: TRBJ1-1
v_call: TRBV6-5
cdr3_aa: CASAWDSMNTEAFF

clone_size: -
j_call: TRBJ2-7
v_call: TRBV15
cdr3_aa: CATSSGSGTPYEQYF

clone_size: -
j_call: TRBJ2-7
v_call: TRBV19
cdr3_aa: CASSQTGGRVYEQYF

clone_size: -
j_call: TRBJ1-6
v_call: TRBV6-4
cdr3_aa: CASRVQFQGTLSLSLHF

clone_size: -
j_call: TRBJ2-3
v_call: TRBV6-1
cdr3_aa: CASSERGQILSTDTQYF

clone_size: -
j_call: TRBJ1-2
v_call: TRBV5-1
cdr3_aa: CASSLRPGHDYGYTF

clone_size: -
j_call: TRBJ2-5
v_call: TRBV9
cdr3_aa: CASSPGWLEETQYF

clone_size: -
j_call: TRBJ1-5
v_call: TRBV2
cdr3_aa: CASRLGQGARQPQHF

clone_size: -
j_call: TRBJ1-5
v_call: TRBV18
cdr3_aa: CASSLTGGNQPQHF

clone_size: few
j_call: TRBJ2-5
v_call: TRBV28
cdr3_aa: CASSLGQPSVKTQYF

clone_size: -
j_call: TRBJ2-1
v_call: TRBV27
cdr3_aa: CASSTLAGEYNEQFF

clone_size: -
j_call: TRBJ2-7
v_call: TRBV2
cdr3_aa: CASNQGNEQYF

clone_size: once
j_call: TRBJ2-2
v_call: TRBV4-2
cdr3_aa: CASSQETAGGLGELFF

clone_size: -
j_call: TRBJ2-2
v_call: TRBV27
cdr3_aa: CASSLNHRGNTGELFF

clone_size: -
j_call: TRBJ2-7
v_call: TRBV4-1
cdr3_aa: CASSHPSYSYHEQYF

clone_size: -
j_call: TRBJ2-3
v_call: TRBV30
cdr3_aa: CAWSPGTSGSVDTQYF

clone_size: -
j_call: TRBJ2-5
v_call: TRBV9
cdr3_aa: CASSVEFETSGDQETQYF

clone_size: -
j_call: TRBJ2-7
v_call: TRBV7-9
cdr3_aa: CASSLSGTTYEQYF

clone_size: -
j_call: TRBJ1-6
v_call: TRBV6-4
cdr3_aa: CASSAEQGANSPLHF

clone_size: -
j_call: TRBJ2-3
v_call: TRBV7-2
cdr3_aa: CASRSQGGATDTQYF

clone_size: -
j_call: TRBJ2-7
v_call: TRBV10-3
cdr3_aa: CAIKGRRDRVTYEQYF

clone_size: -
j_call: TRBJ1-3
v_call: TRBV28
cdr3_aa: CASSSLGGNSGNTIYF

clone_size: -
j_call: TRBJ2-7
v_call: TRBV28
cdr3_aa: CASETWGGTYEQYF

clone_size: -
j_call: TRBJ1-6
v_call: TRBV4-2
cdr3_aa: CASSQETGQIYSPLHF

clone_size: -
j_call: TRBJ2-1
v_call: TRBV5-4
cdr3_aa: CASSLRTSVNEQFF

clone_size: -
j_call: TRBJ2-3
v_call: TRBV4-2
cdr3_aa: CASSQLAGEAKTDTQYF

clone_size: -
j_call: TRBJ1-1
v_call: TRBV5-1
cdr3_aa: CASSLVGQGAGGTEAFF

clone_size: -
j_call: TRBJ1-2
v_call: TRBV27
cdr3_aa: CASSLTGADYGYTF